This T cell receptor beta chain comes out of a study of control samples from healthy donors and cancer patients. The method was immunoSEQ multiplex PCR; TCRdb's version includes in-frame clones alone and lacks a portion of them. This sample has more than 75,000 clones, with approximately 84% found just once. V was cut by 2 bases and J by 2 bases, with 14 bases left in between. The CDR3 has 16 amino acids. Germline V gene data show CDR1 as SGDLS and CDR2 as YYNGEE. The chain links TRBV9 to TRBJ1-3; no definite D call. This sequence originates from a man in his 70s with lung cancer. The sample taken for sequencing was PBMCs. The CDR3 region has the DNA TGTGCCAGCAGCGTTTTTAAGGGATTAGCTGGAAACACCATATATTTT. It yields the protein CASSVFKGLAGNTIYF.